The sequence of this T cell receptor beta chain was determined in a study of Graves' ophthalmopathy and Graves' hyperthyroidism. Regarding this clonotype: Its antigen is not known.

RNA transcripts were the source from which TCR beta CDR3 regions were amplified. HTBI primers were employed in first-round RT-PCR, then a second-round multiplex PCR followed. TCRdb called the multiplex PCR reads again in MiXCR, with one record for every CDR3 protein. The sample includes over a million distinct CDR3 sequences, around a third of them seen just once. The trim removed 1 base at V and 7 bases at J, leaving 7 bases unmatched. The CDR3 is 15 amino acids. Per germline, CDR1 MGHDK and CDR2 SYGVNS. Study-wide results and limits: It was with about 71% sensitivity and about 72% specificity that the model predicted ophthalmopathy progression. The majority of expanded thyroid clonotypes above 0.001 frequency also occurred in blood.

Hyperthyroidism patients, all newly diagnosed, had under 2 months' duration and ages of 18 to 65. Clinical symptoms, serum thyroxine, TRAb, thyroid ultrasound and orbital computed tomography formed the basis of diagnosis. Sequencing input: peripheral blood or thyroid tissue (not recorded which). V usage is TRBV25-1 and J usage is TRBJ1-3; the match to TRBD1 covers 7 bases. This TCR derives from an adult man with Graves' hyperthyroidism. In DNA, the CDR3 is TGTGCCAGCAGTGAATTTGGAGGGGGCAAGAACACCATATATTTT. Protein: CASSEFGGGKNTIYF.